The rows below give T cell receptor beta chains drawn from one sample of a study of CD8 T cells in ankylosing spondylitis. TCRdb re-derived calls from the 5' RACE reads in MiXCR, one entry per CDR3 protein. The sample shows roughly 90,000 distinct CDR3 sequences, about 8.5% of them seen only once. Sequencing input: blood, either unsorted or a sorted T cell fraction (not recorded which). These receptor sequences come from a male donor with ankylosing spondylitis or in good health (not recorded which). The CDR3 runs from the conserved cysteine through the conserved F or W. A D gene is named only where the DNA matches it firmly. A clone size is listed for some rows: how often the clone was seen (once, few, many), or a class if it is expanded.

>TRBV10-3|TRBJ1-2|NA|many
CAISEAGPYGYTF
TGTGCCATCAGTGAGGCAGGGCCCTATGGCTACACCTTC
>TRBV5-1|TRBJ2-3|NA|many
CASSRVGRGRTDTQYF
TGCGCCAGCTCCAGGGTTGGACGGGGGCGCACAGATACGCAGTATTTT
>TRBV5-6|TRBJ1-1|NA|many
CASSFSGTEAFF
TGTGCCAGCAGCTTTTCAGGGACTGAAGCTTTCTTT
>TRBV3-1|TRBJ2-1|NA|many
CASSQVLAAPNEQFF
TGTGCCAGCAGCCAAGTACTAGCCGCGCCGAATGAGCAGTTCTTC
>TRBV7-2|TRBJ1-1|TRBD1|many
CASSLDRGTEAFF
TGTGCCAGCAGCTTAGACAGGGGGACTGAAGCTTTCTTT
>TRBV5-4|TRBJ2-7|TRBD2|few
CASSLEPLRERGHYEQYF
TGTGCCAGCAGCTTGGAGCCTTTACGGGAGCGGGGTCACTACGAGCAGTACTTC
>TRBV12-3/TRBV12-4|TRBJ2-7|NA|many
CASSFEGPIRHEQYF
TGTGCCAGCAGCTTTGAGGGACCTATACGACACGAGCAGTACTTC
>TRBV7-2|TRBJ2-2|NA|many
CASSLLGAKSGELFF
TGTGCCAGCAGCTTACTTGGGGCCAAATCCGGGGAGCTGTTTTTT
>TRBV4-1|TRBJ2-1|TRBD2|few
CASSQSLAGGWNEQFF
TGCGCCAGCAGCCAGTCACTAGCGGGGGGGTGGAATGAGCAGTTCTTC
>TRBV7-8|TRBJ1-2|NA|many
CASSLESGLIYGYTF
TGTGCCAGCAGCTTAGAGTCAGGTTTGATCTATGGCTACACCTTC
>TRBV30|TRBJ2-7|NA|many
CAWSVGFAYEQYF
TGTGCCTGGAGTGTAGGGTTCGCCTACGAGCAGTACTTC
>TRBV11-3|TRBJ1-1|NA|many
CASSTRGPNTEAFF
TGTGCCAGCAGCACCCGGGGCCCGAACACTGAAGCTTTCTTT
>TRBV10-3|TRBJ2-7|TRBD1|many
CAIRRQGVNSYEQYF
TGTGCCATCAGGAGACAGGGGGTAAACTCCTACGAGCAGTACTTC
>TRBV6-1|TRBJ2-7|NA|NA
CASSSSLTYEQYF
TGTGCCAGCAGCTCTAGCTTAACCTACGAGCAGTACTTC
>TRBV7-2|TRBJ2-2|TRBD1|few
CASSLTGGNGGELFF
TGTGCCAGCAGCTTGACAGGGGGCAATGGCGGGGAGCTGTTTTTT
>TRBV29-1|TRBJ2-3|NA|many
CSVEDRRDVVADTQYF
TGCAGCGTTGAAGATCGGAGGGATGTTGTAGCAGATACGCAGTATTTT
>TRBV29-1|TRBJ2-7|TRBD1|many
CSAEDRVSYEQYF
TGCAGCGCCGAGGACAGGGTTAGCTACGAGCAGTACTTC
>TRBV7-8|TRBJ2-7|TRBD2|many
CASSLAGGPSYEQYF
TGTGCCAGCAGCTTAGCGGGAGGGCCCTCCTACGAGCAGTACTTC
>TRBV9|TRBJ2-3|NA|NA
CASSVSGRTDTQYF
TGTGCCAGCAGCGTCTCGGGGCGCACAGATACGCAGTATTTT
>TRBV20-1|TRBJ1-5|TRBD1|many
CSATKSWDRGNQPQHF
TGCAGTGCGACCAAGAGCTGGGACAGGGGCAATCAGCCCCAGCATTTT
>TRBV6-2/TRBV6-3|TRBJ1-3|NA|many
CASSLVNTIYF
TGTGCCAGCAGCCTCGTGAACACCATATATTTT
>TRBV7-8|TRBJ1-2|NA|many
CASSLATGEGYGYTF
TGTGCCAGCAGCTTAGCGACGGGGGAAGGGTATGGCTACACCTTC
>TRBV25-1|TRBJ2-5|NA|many
CASSEYQGTETQYF
TGTGCCAGCAGTGAATACCAAGGGACGGAGACCCAGTACTTC
>TRBV27|TRBJ1-5|NA|many
CASSLVYRASNQPQHF
TGTGCCAGCAGTTTAGTCTACAGAGCTAGCAATCAGCCCCAGCATTTT
>TRBV14|TRBJ2-2|NA|many
CASSQDRPGLAGLFF
TGTGCCAGCAGCCAAGACCGCCCGGGACTGGCTGGGCTGTTTTTT
>TRBV19|TRBJ2-2|NA|many
CASSIGLRPSTGELFF
TGTGCCAGTAGTATAGGTCTACGGCCATCCACCGGGGAGCTGTTTTTT
>TRBV11-1|TRBJ2-5|NA|many
CASSLGSGETQYF
TGTGCCAGCAGCTTAGGATCCGGGGAGACCCAGTACTTC
>TRBV4-3|TRBJ2-7|NA|many
CASSQVGGYSYEQYF
TGCGCCAGCAGCCAAGTTGGAGGATACTCCTACGAGCAGTACTTC
>TRBV4-3|TRBJ1-2|TRBD1|many
CASSQARQGRYGYTF
TGCGCCAGCAGCCAAGCTCGACAGGGGAGATATGGCTACACCTTC
>TRBV29-1|TRBJ1-2|NA|many
CSVALFVNYGYTF
TGCAGCGTTGCCCTGTTCGTAAACTATGGCTACACCTTC
>TRBV4-2|TRBJ2-7|TRBD2|few
CASSPAWEGGYEQYF
TGTGCCAGCAGCCCCGCGTGGGAGGGTGGCTACGAGCAGTACTTC
>TRBV4-2|TRBJ1-2|NA|NA
CASSHRDGEGGYGYTF
TGTGCCAGCAGCCATCGGGACGGGGAGGGCGGCTATGGCTACACCTTC
>TRBV7-2|TRBJ1-5|NA|few
CASSIGTSNQPQHF
TGTGCCAGCAGCATTGGGACTTCCAATCAGCCCCAGCATTTT
>TRBV6-1|TRBJ2-1|TRBD2|many
CASVSSGVDEQFF
TGTGCCAGCGTCTCTAGCGGGGTTGATGAGCAGTTCTTC
>TRBV12-3/TRBV12-4|TRBJ1-1|NA|NA
CATTLGAANTEAFF
TGTGCCACCACGTTAGGGGCAGCGAACACTGAAGCTTTCTTT
>TRBV6-2/TRBV6-3|TRBJ2-3|NA|NA
CANSLRDYTDTQYF
TGTGCCAACAGTCTCCGGGATTACACAGATACGCAGTATTTT
>TRBV5-5|TRBJ2-1|NA|many
CASSFVSESYNEQFF
TGTGCCAGCAGCTTCGTTTCCGAATCCTACAATGAGCAGTTCTTC
>TRBV2|TRBJ2-3|NA|many
CASKGTDTQYF
TGTGCCAGCAAGGGAACAGATACGCAGTATTTT
>TRBV9|TRBJ2-3|NA|few
CASSVAGEWDTQYF
TGTGCCAGCAGCGTAGCGGGAGAATGGGATACGCAGTATTTT
>TRBV2|TRBJ2-5|TRBD2|many
CASRLAGGKETQYF
TGTGCCAGCAGATTAGCGGGAGGGAAAGAGACCCAGTACTTC
>TRBV12-5|TRBJ2-2|NA|NA
CASGFPSNTGELFF
TGTGCTAGTGGTTTCCCTTCGAACACCGGGGAGCTGTTTTTT
>TRBV7-9|TRBJ1-5|NA|many
CASSLGGITNQPQHF
TGTGCCAGCAGCTTGGGGGGGATCACCAATCAGCCCCAGCATTTT